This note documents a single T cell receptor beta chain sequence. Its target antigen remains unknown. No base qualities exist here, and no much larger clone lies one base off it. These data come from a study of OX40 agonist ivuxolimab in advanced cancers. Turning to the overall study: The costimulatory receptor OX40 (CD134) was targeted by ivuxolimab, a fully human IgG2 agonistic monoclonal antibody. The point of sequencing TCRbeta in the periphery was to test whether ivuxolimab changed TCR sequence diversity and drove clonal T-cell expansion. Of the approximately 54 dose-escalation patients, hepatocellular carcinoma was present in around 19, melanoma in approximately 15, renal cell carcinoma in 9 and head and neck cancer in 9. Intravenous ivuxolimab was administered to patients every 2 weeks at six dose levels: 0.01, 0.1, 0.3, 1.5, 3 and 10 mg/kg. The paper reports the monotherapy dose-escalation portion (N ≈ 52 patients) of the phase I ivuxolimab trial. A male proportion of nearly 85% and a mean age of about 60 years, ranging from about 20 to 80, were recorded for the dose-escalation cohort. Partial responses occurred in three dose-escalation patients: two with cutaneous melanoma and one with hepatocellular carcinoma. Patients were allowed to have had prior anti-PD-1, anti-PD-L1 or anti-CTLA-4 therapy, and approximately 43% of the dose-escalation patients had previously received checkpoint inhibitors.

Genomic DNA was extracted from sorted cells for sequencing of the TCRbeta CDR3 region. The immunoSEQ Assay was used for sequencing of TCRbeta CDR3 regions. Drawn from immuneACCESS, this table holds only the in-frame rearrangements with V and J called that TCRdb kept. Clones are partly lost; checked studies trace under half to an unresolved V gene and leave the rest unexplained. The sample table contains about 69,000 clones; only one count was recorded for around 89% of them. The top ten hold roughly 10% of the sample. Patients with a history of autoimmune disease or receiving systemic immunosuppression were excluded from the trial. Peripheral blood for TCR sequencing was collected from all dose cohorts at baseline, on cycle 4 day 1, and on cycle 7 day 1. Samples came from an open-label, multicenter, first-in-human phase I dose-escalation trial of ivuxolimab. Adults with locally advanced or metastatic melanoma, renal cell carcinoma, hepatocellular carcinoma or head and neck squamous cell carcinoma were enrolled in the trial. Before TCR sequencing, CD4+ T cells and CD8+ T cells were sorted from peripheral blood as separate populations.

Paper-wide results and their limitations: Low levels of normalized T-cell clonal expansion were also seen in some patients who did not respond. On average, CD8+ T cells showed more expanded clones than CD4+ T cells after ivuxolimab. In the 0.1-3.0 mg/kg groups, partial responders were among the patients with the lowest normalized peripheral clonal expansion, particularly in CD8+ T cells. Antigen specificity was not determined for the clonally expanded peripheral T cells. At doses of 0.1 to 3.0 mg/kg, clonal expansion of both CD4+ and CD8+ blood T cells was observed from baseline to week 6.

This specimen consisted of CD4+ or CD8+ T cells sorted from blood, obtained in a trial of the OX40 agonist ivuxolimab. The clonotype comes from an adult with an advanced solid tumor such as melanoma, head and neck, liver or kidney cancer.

The CDR3 has the sequence CASRFGNFYEQYF. The nucleotides read TGTGCCAGCAGATTCGGCAATTTTTACGAGCAGTACTTC. The chain is assembled from TRBV6-5 and TRBJ2-7; no D gene call is confident. The CDR3, cysteine through phenylalanine, is 13 amino acids long. Only the CDR3 region is kept as DNA, spanning 39 bases read in frame from base 1. Trimming at the junction amounts to 6 bases on V and 4 bases on J, and the germline ends lie 13 bases apart. The germline V gene supplies CDR1 MNHEY and CDR2 SVGAGI.